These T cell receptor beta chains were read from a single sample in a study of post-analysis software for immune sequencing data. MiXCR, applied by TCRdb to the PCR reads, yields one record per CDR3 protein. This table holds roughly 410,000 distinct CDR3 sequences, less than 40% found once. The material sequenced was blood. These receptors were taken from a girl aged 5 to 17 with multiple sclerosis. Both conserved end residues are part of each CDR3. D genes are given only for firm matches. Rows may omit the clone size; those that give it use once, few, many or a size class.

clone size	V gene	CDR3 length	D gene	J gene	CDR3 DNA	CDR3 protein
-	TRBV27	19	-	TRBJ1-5	TGTGCCAGCAGTTTGTCTAGACAGTCCTTCCCCATTAGCAATCAGCCCCAGCATTTT	CASSLSRQSFPISNQPQHF
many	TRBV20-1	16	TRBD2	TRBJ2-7	TGCAGTGCTAGATCACTAGCGGGGTGGGACTACTACGAGCAGTACTTC	CSARSLAGWDYYEQYF
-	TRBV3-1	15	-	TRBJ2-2	TGTGCCAGCAGCCAACCAGGGAAGAACACCGGGGAGCTGTTTTTT	CASSQPGKNTGELFF
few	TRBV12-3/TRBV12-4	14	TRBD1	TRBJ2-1	TGTGCCAGCAGTCCCTGGACAGGGGTGAGTGAGCAGTTCTTC	CASSPWTGVSEQFF
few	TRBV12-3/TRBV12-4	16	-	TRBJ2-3	TGTGCCAGCAGCAACGCAGGGCCACACAACACAGATACGCAGTATTTT	CASSNAGPHNTDTQYF
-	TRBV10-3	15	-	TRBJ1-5	TGTGCCATCAGCCTTGGACAAGGGGGTCATCAGCCCCAGCATTTT	CAISLGQGGHQPQHF
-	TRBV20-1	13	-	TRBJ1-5	TGCAGTGCTAGGGGGGTCGGGAATCAGCCCCAGCATTTT	CSARGVGNQPQHF
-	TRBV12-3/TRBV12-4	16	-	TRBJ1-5	TGTGCCAGCAGTTTCGGACAGCCTCCAAGCAATCAGCCCCAGCATTTT	CASSFGQPPSNQPQHF
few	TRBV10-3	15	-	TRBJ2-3	TGTGCCATCAGTGAGTCCGGGACTGTAAGCGATACGCAGTATTTT	CAISESGTVSDTQYF
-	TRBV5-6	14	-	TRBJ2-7	TGTGCCAGCAGCTATGGGGTCGGGGTCAACGAGCAGTACTTC	CASSYGVGVNEQYF
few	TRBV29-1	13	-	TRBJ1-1	TGCAGCGCCGAGGCCAGCCTGGGCACTGAAGCTTTCTTT	CSAEASLGTEAFF
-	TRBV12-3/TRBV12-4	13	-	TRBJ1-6	TGTGCCAGCAGTAGGGCTGGGAATTCACCCCTCCACTTT	CASSRAGNSPLHF
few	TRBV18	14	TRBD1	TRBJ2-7	TGTGCCAGCTCTCTGACAGGGGAAGGGTACGAGCAGTACTTC	CASSLTGEGYEQYF
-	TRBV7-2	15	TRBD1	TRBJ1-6	TGTGCCAGCAGCGAATTACAGGGGAGTAATTCACCCCTCCACTTT	CASSELQGSNSPLHF
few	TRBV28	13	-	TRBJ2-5	TGTGCCAGCAGTCTGGGGACTCCCCGGACCCAGTACTTC	CASSLGTPRTQYF
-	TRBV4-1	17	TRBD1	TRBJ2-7	TGCGCCAGCAGCCAACCAGGTAGTCCAGGGGGAGACTACGAGCAGTACTTC	CASSQPGSPGGDYEQYF
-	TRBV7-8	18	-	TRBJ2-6	TGTGCCAGCAGCATGAGATATTTTTCCCCCCAGGGGGCCAACGTCCTGACTTTC	CASSMRYFSPQGANVLTF
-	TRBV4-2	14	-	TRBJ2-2	TGTGCCAGCAGCCAAGTCCCGGTAGCCGGGGAGCTGTTTTTT	CASSQVPVAGELFF
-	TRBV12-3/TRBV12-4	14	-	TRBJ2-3	TGTGCCAGCAATTCCGGGACCCAAGCAGATACGCAGTATTTT	CASNSGTQADTQYF
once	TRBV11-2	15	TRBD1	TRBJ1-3	TGTGCCAGCAGCCTAGACAGGGACGCCGGAAACACCATATATTTT	CASSLDRDAGNTIYF
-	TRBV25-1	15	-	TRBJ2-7	TGTGCCAGCAGTGAATGGTCGGCCGGGCGAAGCGAGCAGTACTTC	CASSEWSAGRSEQYF
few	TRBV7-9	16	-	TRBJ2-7	TGTGCCAGCAGCCCCCGACCGATCTCCAGCTCCTACGAGCAGTACTTC	CASSPRPISSSYEQYF
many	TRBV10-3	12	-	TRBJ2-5	TGTGCCAGCTCAGGGTACCAAGAGACCCAGTACTTC	CASSGYQETQYF
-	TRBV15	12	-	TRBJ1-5	TGTGCCACCAGCAGCTACGGCAAGCCCCAGCATTTT	CATSSYGKPQHF
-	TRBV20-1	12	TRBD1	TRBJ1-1	TGCAGTGCTAGACAGGGGGACACTGAAGCTTTCTTT	CSARQGDTEAFF
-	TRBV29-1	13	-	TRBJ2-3	TGCAGCGTAAAAGGGAGGACCACAGATACGCAGTATTTT	CSVKGRTTDTQYF
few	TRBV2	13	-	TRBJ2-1	TGTGCCAGCAGCGGAGCCTACCTTAGGGAGCAGTTCTTC	CASSGAYLREQFF
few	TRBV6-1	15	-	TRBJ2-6	TGTGCCAGCAGGACTGGACAGACTGGGGCCAACGTCCTGACTTTC	CASRTGQTGANVLTF
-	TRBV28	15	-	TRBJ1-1	TGTGCCAGCAGTTTACAGATTTCTATGAACACTGAAGCTTTCTTT	CASSLQISMNTEAFF
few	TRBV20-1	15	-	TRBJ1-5	TGCAGTGCTAGTTGGGCGGAACAGGGTAATCAGCCCCAGCATTTT	CSASWAEQGNQPQHF
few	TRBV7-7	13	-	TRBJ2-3	TGTGCTAGCAGCCCTGGGTGGACAGATACGCAGTATTTT	CASSPGWTDTQYF
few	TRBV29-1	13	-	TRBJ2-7	TGCAGCGCCTGGGACGGGGGAACCTACGAGCAGTACTTC	CSAWDGGTYEQYF
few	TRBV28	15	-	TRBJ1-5	TGTGCCAGCAATCAGGGCGCTCTAAGCAATCAGCCCCAGCATTTT	CASNQGALSNQPQHF
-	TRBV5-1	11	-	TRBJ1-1	TGCGCCAGCCAGGGGAACACTGAAGCTTTCTTT	CASQGNTEAFF
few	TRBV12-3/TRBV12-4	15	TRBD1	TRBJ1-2	TGTGCCAGCAGTCCAGGGGACAGGGGGCATAATGGCTACACCTTC	CASSPGDRGHNGYTF
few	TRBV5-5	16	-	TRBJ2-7	TGTGCCAGCAGCTTGGGACGGTTATCAAGTTCCTACGAGCAGTACTTC	CASSLGRLSSSYEQYF
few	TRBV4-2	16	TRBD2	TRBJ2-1	TGTGCCAGCAGCCAAGAGATGGGGGCGGGGGGGGGTAAGCAGTTCTTC	CASSQEMGAGGGKQFF
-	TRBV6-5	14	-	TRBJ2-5	TGTGCCAGCAGTTACTCAACAGGGATGGAGACCCAGTACTTC	CASSYSTGMETQYF